The T cell receptor (beta chain) described here comes from a study of sequential checkpoint blockade in melanoma. In the study overall: TCRβ was sequenced from DNA of approximately 91 pretreatment tumors. Around 21 patients had tumor biopsies before treatment and at week 13. Study findings and constraints: Rising tumor T-cell fraction and clonality meant about 30 times likelier benefit. PD-L1 staining and CD8+ counts, not mutational load, tracked tumor T-cell clonality.

Method: immunoSEQ multiplex PCR; TCRdb's copy keeps in-frame clones and lacks some. The sample lists around 9,000 clones; 27% were seen once. The CDR3 runs to 15 residues. V shed 3 bases and J 3 bases; nucleotides not matched to a gene: 6. The germline V gene has CDR1 LNHDA and CDR2 SQIVND (reference sequence). This clone showed up just once. Its matching antigen is unknown. Treatment defined: randomized to nivolumab then ipilimumab (arm A) or the reverse (arm B). The sequence was collected from a human donor with melanoma. The material was tumor tissue (inferred from file names), obtained from a patient given nivolumab and ipilimumab in sequence. The chain employs TRBV19 and TRBJ2-7; 9 nucleotides line up with TRBD1. The DNA of the CDR3 is TGTGCCAGTAGTATGGACAGGGGAAGGGACTACGAGCAGTACTTC. This gives the protein CASSMDRGRDYEQYF.